This is a list of T cell receptor beta chains from one sample in a study of OX40 agonist ivuxolimab in advanced cancers. The repertoire was sequenced with immunoSEQ multiplex PCR; TCRdb's copy has only in-frame clones and lacks some. This sample yields 45,000 to 55,000 clones, of which around 80% are seen a single time; approximately 1.1% belongs to the top ten. The sequences come from CD4+ or CD8+ T cells sorted from blood, collected in a trial of the OX40 agonist ivuxolimab. Source of these receptors: an adult with an advanced solid tumor such as melanoma, head and neck, liver or kidney cancer. The CDR3 runs from the conserved cysteine through the conserved F or W. Fields, in order: clone size, D gene, CDR3 length, V gene, J gene, CDR3 DNA, CDR3 protein. A D gene is named only where the DNA matches it firmly. Clone size is shown for a subset of rows, as once, few, many or a class of expanded clone.

.,TRBD1,14,TRBV7-2,TRBJ1-5,TGTGCCAGCAGCTCCACAGGGGCTAATCAGCCCCAGCATTTT,CASSSTGANQPQHF
.,TRBD1,15,TRBV7-9,TRBJ2-7,TGTGCCAGCAGCCCCTGGGAGGACAGGGCCTACGAGCAGTACTTC,CASSPWEDRAYEQYF
.,TRBD1,12,TRBV6-1,TRBJ2-7,TGTGCCAGCAGACAGGGGGCCTACGAGCAGTACTTC,CASRQGAYEQYF
once,TRBD1,16,TRBV2,TRBJ1-1,TGTGCCAGCAAACAGGGGTTGAGCAGAAGTGATTTGACCGCTTTCTTT,CASKQGLSRSDLTAFF
.,.,15,TRBV2,TRBJ2-2,TGTGCCAGCAGTGGGGGGCAGGGAAACACCGGGGAGCTGTTTTTT,CASSGGQGNTGELFF
.,TRBD1,15,TRBV4-1,TRBJ1-4,TGCGCCAGCAGCTGGGGGGACAGGGAAAATGAAAAACTGTTTTTT,CASSWGDRENEKLFF
.,.,12,TRBV30,TRBJ1-3,TGTGCCTGGAGCTCATCTGGAAACACCATATATTTT,CAWSSSGNTIYF
.,.,10,TRBV9,TRBJ2-3,TGTGCCAGCAGCGTTGGCCGGGGGTATTTT,CASSVGRGYF
.,TRBD1,14,TRBV4-2,TRBJ2-3,TGTGCCAGCAGCCAACCAGGGACAGAGGATACGCAGTATTTT,CASSQPGTEDTQYF
few,TRBD1,15,TRBV19,TRBJ1-2,TGTGCCAGTAGTATCTCGGGACAGGGGGCGAGAGGCTACACCTTC,CASSISGQGARGYTF
.,.,13,TRBV4-1,TRBJ1-2,TGCGCCAGCAGCCAAGCCGGAAACTATGGCTACACCTTC,CASSQAGNYGYTF
.,TRBD2,14,TRBV11-2,TRBJ2-3,TGTGCCAGCAGCTTAGCGGGGGGTACAGATACGCAGTATTTT,CASSLAGGTDTQYF
.,.,15,TRBV5-4,TRBJ1-1,TGTGCCAGCAGCTCCTTCGACAGGAAGAACACTGAAGCTTTCTTT,CASSSFDRKNTEAFF
.,.,18,TRBV7-2,TRBJ2-1,TGTGCCAGCAGCTTAAGGGGGATGGTTGGGTATTCCTACAATGAGCAGTTCTTC,CASSLRGMVGYSYNEQFF
.,.,13,TRBV7-6,TRBJ1-5,TGTGCCAGCAGCTTAGCCGGTTTAGGGCCCCAGCATTTT,CASSLAGLGPQHF
.,.,14,TRBV21-1,TRBJ2-5,TGTGCCAGCAGCAGAAAGCGGGGTTCGGAGACCCAGTACTTC,CASSRKRGSETQYF
.,.,14,TRBV7-2,TRBJ2-1,TGTGCCAGCTCAGGGGGGTTCTCCTACAATGAGCAGTTCTTC,CASSGGFSYNEQFF
medium-sized,.,14,TRBV6-5,TRBJ2-7,TGTGCCAGCAGTTATTTGGGACCTTCCTACGAGCAGTACTTC,CASSYLGPSYEQYF
.,.,12,TRBV7-9,TRBJ2-2,TGTGCCAGCAGGGCTTCTGGCGGGGAGCTGTTTTTT,CASRASGGELFF
.,.,12,TRBV29-1,TRBJ2-3,TGCAGCGTTGCGCCTAGGACAGATACGCAGTATTTT,CSVAPRTDTQYF
once,.,15,TRBV7-2,TRBJ1-2,TGTGCCAGCAGCTTAGATGAGGGACGGATATATGGCTACACCTTC,CASSLDEGRIYGYTF
few,.,16,TRBV6-5,TRBJ2-5,TGTGCCAGCAGTTACTCGGCAGGGGGGGCCAAAGAGACCCAGTACTTC,CASSYSAGGAKETQYF
.,.,12,TRBV29-1,TRBJ2-7,TGCAGCGCCGGGGAGAGCAACTACGAGCAGTACTTC,CSAGESNYEQYF
.,.,13,TRBV29-1,TRBJ1-1,TGCAGCGCCCACTCCAGGTCTGGGACTGAAGCTTTCTTT,CSAHSRSGTEAFF
.,.,11,TRBV10-3,TRBJ2-5,TGTGCCATCAGCCGGGGGGAGACCCAGTACTTC,CAISRGETQYF
.,.,14,TRBV7-2,TRBJ1-6,TGTGCCAGCAGCTCTCTACTGGGGGTGGCACCCCTCCACTTT,CASSSLLGVAPLHF
.,.,16,TRBV5-1,TRBJ2-3,TGCGCCAGCAGCCTTTACTCCTGGGGTAGCACAGATACGCAGTATTTT,CASSLYSWGSTDTQYF
few,.,12,TRBV5-5,TRBJ1-2,TGTGCCAGCAGCTTGAGAGACTATGGCTACACCTTC,CASSLRDYGYTF
.,.,15,TRBV7-2,TRBJ2-1,TGTGCCAGCAGGACAGAACACTCCTCCTACAATGAGCAGTTCTTC,CASRTEHSSYNEQFF
.,TRBD1,17,TRBV2,TRBJ1-5,TGTGCCAGCACCTTCGGACAGGTCGGCTTAAGCAATCAGCCCCAGCATTTT,CASTFGQVGLSNQPQHF
.,TRBD1,16,TRBV11-3,TRBJ1-5,TGTGCCAGCAGTACACTCGGACAGGGTGGCAATCAGCCCCAGCATTTT,CASSTLGQGGNQPQHF
.,TRBD1,16,TRBV15,TRBJ2-7,TGTGCCACCAGCAGAGGGGCGACAGGGAATCTCTACGAGCAGTACTTC,CATSRGATGNLYEQYF
.,.,13,TRBV7-2,TRBJ1-1,TGTGCCAGCAGCTTAGCCAGGATATTTGAAGCTTTCTTT,CASSLARIFEAFF
.,.,15,TRBV7-6,TRBJ2-3,TGTGCCAGCAGCCCCCAGGGGGGGAACACAGATACGCAGTATTTT,CASSPQGGNTDTQYF
.,.,13,TRBV6-5,TRBJ1-1,TGTGCCAGCATCGAAAACAGGAACACTGAAGCTTTCTTT,CASIENRNTEAFF
.,TRBD2,14,TRBV5-8,TRBJ2-1,TGTGCCAGCAAGACCGGGACTACGCACAATGAGCAGTTCTTC,CASKTGTTHNEQFF
.,.,14,TRBV19,TRBJ1-2,TGTGCCAGTAGTATCAGAGAGTCATACTATGGCTACACCTTC,CASSIRESYYGYTF
.,.,14,TRBV4-3,TRBJ2-7,TGCGCCAGCAGCCAAGAAGGGGGACCTTACGAGCAGTACTTC,CASSQEGGPYEQYF
few,.,12,TRBV10-2,TRBJ1-5,TGCGCCAGCAGTGAGGACACTCAGCCCCAGCATTTT,CASSEDTQPQHF
.,.,15,TRBV5-4,TRBJ2-7,TGTGCCAGCAGCGTCGGAGGGTGGGGGGCCTACGAGCAGTACTTC,CASSVGGWGAYEQYF
.,.,15,TRBV19,TRBJ1-1,TGTGCCAGTAGTATACAGGCCTCCCCTCACACTGAAGCTTTCTTT,CASSIQASPHTEAFF
.,.,15,TRBV9,TRBJ1-2,TGTGCCAGCAGCGTAGTCCCGGGGACGGGCTATGGCTACACCTTC,CASSVVPGTGYGYTF
.,.,14,TRBV11-1,TRBJ2-7,TGTGCCAGCAGCTATGTAACAGGGAGCCACGAGCAGTACTTC,CASSYVTGSHEQYF
.,.,13,TRBV10-3,TRBJ2-7,TGTGCCATCAGTATGGGGCAGGGCTACGAGCAGTACTTC,CAISMGQGYEQYF
medium-sized,.,14,TRBV4-1,TRBJ1-6,TGCGCCAGCAGCCAGGACCCAGGGAGACCACCCCTCCACTTT,CASSQDPGRPPLHF
.,.,11,TRBV19,TRBJ2-1,TGTGCCAGTCTTAGGGGTAATGAGCAGTTCTTC,CASLRGNEQFF